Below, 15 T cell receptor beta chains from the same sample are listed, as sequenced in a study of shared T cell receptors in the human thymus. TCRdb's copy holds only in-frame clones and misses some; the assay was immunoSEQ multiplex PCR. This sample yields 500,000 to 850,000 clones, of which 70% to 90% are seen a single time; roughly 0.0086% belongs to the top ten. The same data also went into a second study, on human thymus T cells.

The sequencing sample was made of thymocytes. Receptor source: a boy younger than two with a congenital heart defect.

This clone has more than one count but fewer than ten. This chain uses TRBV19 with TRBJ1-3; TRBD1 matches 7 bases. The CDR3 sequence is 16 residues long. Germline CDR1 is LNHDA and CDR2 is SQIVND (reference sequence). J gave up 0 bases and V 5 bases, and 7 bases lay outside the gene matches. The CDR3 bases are TGTGCCAGTAGTTCGGTGACAGGGCACTCTGGAAACACCATATATTTT. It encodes CASSSVTGHSGNTIYF.

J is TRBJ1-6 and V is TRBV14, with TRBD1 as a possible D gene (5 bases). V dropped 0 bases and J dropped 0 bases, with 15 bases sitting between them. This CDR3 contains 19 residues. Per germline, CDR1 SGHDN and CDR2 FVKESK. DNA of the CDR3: TGTGCCAGCAGCCAAGAGAGGCCCCGGACAATCTCCTATAATTCACCCCTCCACTTT. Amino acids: CASSQERPRTISYNSPLHF.

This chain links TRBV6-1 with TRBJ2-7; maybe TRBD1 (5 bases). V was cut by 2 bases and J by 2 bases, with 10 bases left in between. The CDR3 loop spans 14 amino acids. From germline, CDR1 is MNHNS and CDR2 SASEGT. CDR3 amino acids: CASSEIQGTYEQYF. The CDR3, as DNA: TGTGCCAGCAGTGAAATTCAGGGAACCTACGAGCAGTACTTC.

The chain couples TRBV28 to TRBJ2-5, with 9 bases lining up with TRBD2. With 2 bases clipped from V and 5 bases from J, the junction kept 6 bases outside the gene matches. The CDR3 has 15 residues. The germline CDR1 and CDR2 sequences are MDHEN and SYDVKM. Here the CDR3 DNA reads TGTGCCAGCAGTTTAGGAGCGGGAGGTCAGGAGACCCAGTACTTC. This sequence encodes CASSLGAGGQETQYF.

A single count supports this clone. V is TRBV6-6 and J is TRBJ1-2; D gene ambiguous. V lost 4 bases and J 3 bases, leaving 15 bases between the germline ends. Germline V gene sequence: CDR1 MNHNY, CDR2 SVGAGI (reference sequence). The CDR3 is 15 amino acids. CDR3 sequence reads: CASSSAVRRDYGYTF. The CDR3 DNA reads TGTGCCAGCAGTTCCGCGGTGCGGCGGGACTATGGCTACACCTTC.

Written as DNA, the CDR3 is TGTGCCAGCAGCCAAGTAGCCGGAGGCTACACCTTC. Its protein product is CASSQVAGGYTF. The chain combines TRBV14 with TRBJ1-2; D gene ambiguous. The CDR3 totals 12 residues. V lost 1 base to trimming and J lost 8 bases, with 8 bases between them. Germline values: CDR1 SGHDN, CDR2 FVKESK.

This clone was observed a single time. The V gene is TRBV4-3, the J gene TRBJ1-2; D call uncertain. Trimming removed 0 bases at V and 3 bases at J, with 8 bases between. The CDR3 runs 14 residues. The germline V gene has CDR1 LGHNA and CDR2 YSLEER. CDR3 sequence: CASSQDREHYGYTF. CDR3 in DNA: TGCGCCAGCAGCCAAGATAGGGAGCACTATGGCTACACCTTC.

For the CDR3, the DNA is TGTGCCAGTTTGGGACAGAAAACAGATACGCAGTATTTT. Translated, it gives CASLGQKTDTQYF. The rearrangement links TRBV19 to TRBJ2-3, with 7 bases matching TRBD1. J gave up 3 bases and V 8 bases, and 5 bases lay outside the gene matches. Germline lookup yields CDR1 LNHDA and CDR2 SQIVND (reference sequence). The CDR3 extends over 13 amino acids.

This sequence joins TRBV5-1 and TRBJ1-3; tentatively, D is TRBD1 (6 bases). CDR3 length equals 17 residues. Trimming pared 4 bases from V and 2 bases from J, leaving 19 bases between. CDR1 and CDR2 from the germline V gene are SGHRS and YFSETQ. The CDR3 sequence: CASSPDLGGRAGNTIYF. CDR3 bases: TGCGCCAGCAGCCCCGACCTGGGGGGGCGAGCTGGAAACACCATATATTTT.

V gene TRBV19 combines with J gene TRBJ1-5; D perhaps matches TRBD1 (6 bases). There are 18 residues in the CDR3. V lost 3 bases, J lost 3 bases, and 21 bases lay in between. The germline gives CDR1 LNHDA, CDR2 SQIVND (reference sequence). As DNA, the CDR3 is TGTGCCAGTAGTATCTTCTATACCTACAGGGAAGACAATCAGCCCCAGCATTTT. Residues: CASSIFYTYREDNQPQHF.

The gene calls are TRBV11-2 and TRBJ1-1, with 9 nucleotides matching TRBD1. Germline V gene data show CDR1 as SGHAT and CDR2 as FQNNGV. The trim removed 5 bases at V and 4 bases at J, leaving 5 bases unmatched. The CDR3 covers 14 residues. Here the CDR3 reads CASSTGGLGTEAFF. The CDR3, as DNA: TGTGCCAGCAGCACAGGGGGCTTAGGCACTGAAGCTTTCTTT. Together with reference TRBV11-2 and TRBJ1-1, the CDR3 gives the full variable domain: EAGVAQSPRYKIIEKRQSVAFWCNPISGHATLYWYQQILGQGPKLLIQFQNNGVVDDSQLPKDRFSAERLKGVDSTLKIQPAKLEDSAVYLCASSTGGLGTEAFFGQGTRLTVV.

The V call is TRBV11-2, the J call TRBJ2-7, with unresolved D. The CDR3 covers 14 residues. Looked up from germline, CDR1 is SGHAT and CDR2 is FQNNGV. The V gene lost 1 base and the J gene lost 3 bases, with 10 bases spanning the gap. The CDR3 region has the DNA TGTGCCAGCAGCTTAGTTAACACGGGCTACGAGCAGTACTTC. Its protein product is CASSLVNTGYEQYF.

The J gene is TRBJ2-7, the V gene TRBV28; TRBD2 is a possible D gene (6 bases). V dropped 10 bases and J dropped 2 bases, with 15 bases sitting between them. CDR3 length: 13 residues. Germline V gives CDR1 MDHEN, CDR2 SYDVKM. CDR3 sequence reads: CATTGSGAYEQYF. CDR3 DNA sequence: TGTGCCACCACTGGTAGCGGCGCCTACGAGCAGTACTTC. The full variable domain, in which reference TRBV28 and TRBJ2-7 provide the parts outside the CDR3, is DVKVTQSSRYLVKRTGEKVFLECVQDMDHENMFWYRQDPGLGLRLIYFSYDVKMKEKGDIPEGYSVSREKKERFSLILESASTNQTSMYLCATTGSGAYEQYFGPGTRLTVT.

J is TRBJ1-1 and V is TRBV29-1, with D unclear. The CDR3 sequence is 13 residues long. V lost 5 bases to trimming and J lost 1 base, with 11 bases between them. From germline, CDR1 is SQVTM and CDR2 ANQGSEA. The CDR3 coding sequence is TGCAGCGTTATCCGACATCAGAACACTGAAGCTTTCTTT. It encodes CSVIRHQNTEAFF.

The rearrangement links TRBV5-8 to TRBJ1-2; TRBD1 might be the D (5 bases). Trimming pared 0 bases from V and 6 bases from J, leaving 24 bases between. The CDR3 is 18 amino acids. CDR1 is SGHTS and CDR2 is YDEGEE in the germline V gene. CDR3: CASSLERGPTDLDDGYTF. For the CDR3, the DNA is TGTGCCAGCAGCTTGGAAAGGGGTCCCACCGACCTAGATGATGGCTACACCTTC.